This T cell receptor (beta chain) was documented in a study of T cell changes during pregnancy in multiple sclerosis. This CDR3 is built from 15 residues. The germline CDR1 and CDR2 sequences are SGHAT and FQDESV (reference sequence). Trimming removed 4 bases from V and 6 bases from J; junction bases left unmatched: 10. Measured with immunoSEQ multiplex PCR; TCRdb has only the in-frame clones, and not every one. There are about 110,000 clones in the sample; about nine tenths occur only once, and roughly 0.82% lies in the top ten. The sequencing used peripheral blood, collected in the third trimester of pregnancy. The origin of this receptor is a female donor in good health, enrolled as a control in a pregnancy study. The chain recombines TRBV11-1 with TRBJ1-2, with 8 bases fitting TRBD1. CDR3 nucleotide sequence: TGTGCCAGCAGCTCACAGGGGGTGGTATCGGATGGCTACACCTTC. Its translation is CASSSQGVVSDGYTF.